Sequencing of this T cell receptor beta chain was carried out in a study of lymphopenia after photon versus proton radiotherapy. Broader study findings: Relative stability marked proton patients; photon patients lost diversity and naive cells.

Germline CDR1 and CDR2: LGHNT and FRNRAP. The CDR3 totals 18 residues. V lost 3 bases, J lost 4 bases, and 17 bases stayed unmatched. Assay used: immunoSEQ multiplex PCR; TCRdb lists only in-frame clones, some missing. The repertoire holds tens of thousands of clones, with roughly nine tenths as singletons. This clone came up once. Antigen: not known. Source: peripheral blood, taken from a patient treated with photon-based radiotherapy. This sequence originates from a woman aged 45-59 years with cholangiocarcinoma. V usage is TRBV12-5 and J usage is TRBJ1-1, with 7 bases that match TRBD1. CDR3 sequence: CASGFLRDRPLRGTEAFF. The CDR3 region has the DNA TGTGCTAGTGGTTTTCTTCGGGACAGACCCCTCCGCGGCACTGAAGCTTTCTTT.